A selection of T cell receptor beta chains follows, all from one sample in a study of cytomegalovirus exposure and HLA in healthy donors. The protocol was immunoSEQ multiplex PCR, while the TCRdb copy is restricted to in-frame clones and leaves out a portion. The repertoire holds 150,000 to 200,000 clones, with around three quarters as singletons. The sample taken for sequencing was PBMCs. The receptors come from a man aged 35 to 55 in good health and CMV-seropositive. Both conserved end residues are part of each CDR3. Fields, in order: J gene, V gene, D gene, clone size, CDR3 protein, CDR3 DNA. D genes are given only for firm matches. Expanded clones are given a class, and other clones once, few, many or no size at all.

J: TRBJ2-3
V: TRBV14
D: NA
size: NA
CDR3: CASSQEAGTDTQYF
DNA: TGTGCCAGCAGCCAAGAAGCGGGCACAGATACGCAGTATTTT

J: TRBJ2-7
V: TRBV5-1
D: NA
size: NA
CDR3: CASSLNPLDSKSYEQYF
DNA: TGCGCCAGCAGCCTCAACCCCCTCGACAGTAAATCCTACGAGCAGTACTTC

J: TRBJ2-7
V: TRBV25-1
D: TRBD1
size: NA
CDR3: CASRATGGRYEQYF
DNA: TGTGCCAGCAGGGCGACAGGGGGCCGCTACGAGCAGTACTTC

J: TRBJ2-7
V: TRBV29-1
D: NA
size: NA
CDR3: CSVGMWAEQYF
DNA: TGCAGCGTCGGAATGTGGGCCGAGCAGTACTTC

J: TRBJ1-6
V: TRBV10-1
D: NA
size: few
CDR3: CAGRGSPLHF
DNA: TGCGCCGGCCGCGGTTCACCCCTCCACTTT

J: TRBJ2-3
V: TRBV19
D: TRBD2
size: NA
CDR3: CASSLRGSSTSGTDTQYF
DNA: TGTGCCAGTAGTCTCCGGGGGAGTTCCACTAGCGGCACAGATACGCAGTATTTT

J: TRBJ1-1
V: TRBV5-1
D: TRBD1
size: NA
CDR3: CASSQDRGTMNTEAFF
DNA: TGCGCCAGCAGCCAGGACAGGGGTACTATGAACACTGAAGCTTTCTTT

J: TRBJ1-1
V: TRBV5-1
D: TRBD1
size: NA
CDR3: CASSLDPGQGNTEAFF
DNA: TGCGCCAGCAGCTTGGATCCGGGACAGGGTAACACTGAAGCTTTCTTT

J: TRBJ2-3
V: TRBV5-1
D: TRBD1
size: few
CDR3: CASSQDRVGTDTQYF
DNA: TGCGCCAGCAGCCAGGACAGGGTCGGCACAGATACGCAGTATTTT

J: TRBJ1-2
V: TRBV6-1
D: NA
size: NA
CDR3: CASSERDTPIGYTF
DNA: TGTGCCAGCAGTGAAAGGGACACACCTATTGGCTACACCTTC

J: TRBJ2-1
V: TRBV5-1
D: NA
size: NA
CDR3: CASSLVPGGHNEQFF
DNA: TGCGCCAGCAGCTTGGTTCCGGGGGGCCACAATGAGCAGTTCTTC

J: TRBJ2-7
V: TRBV12-5
D: NA
size: NA
CDR3: CASGLVGGAYEQYF
DNA: TGTGCTAGTGGTTTGGTGGGGGGAGCCTACGAGCAGTACTTC

J: TRBJ2-1
V: TRBV20-1
D: NA
size: NA
CDR3: CSVQGNEQFF
DNA: TGCAGTGTTCAGGGCAATGAGCAGTTCTTC

J: TRBJ1-4
V: TRBV11-2
D: TRBD1
size: NA
CDR3: CASSLDGTGNEKLFF
DNA: TGTGCCAGCAGCTTAGATGGGACAGGGAATGAAAAACTGTTTTTT

J: TRBJ2-2
V: TRBV9
D: NA
size: NA
CDR3: CASSVAGDRLAGELFF
DNA: TGTGCCAGCAGCGTAGCAGGGGATAGATTGGCCGGGGAGCTGTTTTTT

J: TRBJ2-7
V: TRBV23-1
D: TRBD2
size: NA
CDR3: CASSPRAGLALSYEQYF
DNA: TGCGCCAGCAGTCCCCGGGCGGGACTAGCGCTCTCCTACGAGCAGTACTTC

J: TRBJ1-5
V: TRBV29-1
D: TRBD1
size: NA
CDR3: CSVAGTGANSLSNQPQHF
DNA: TGCAGCGTTGCGGGGACAGGGGCCAACAGTTTGAGCAATCAGCCCCAGCATTTT

J: TRBJ1-1
V: TRBV4-1
D: NA
size: NA
CDR3: CASSQEGGNTEAFF
DNA: TGCGCCAGCAGCCAAGAGGGGGGAAACACTGAAGCTTTCTTT

J: TRBJ1-1
V: TRBV7-8
D: TRBD1
size: NA
CDR3: CASSLATGRAEAFF
DNA: TGTGCCAGCAGCTTAGCGACAGGGCGGGCTGAAGCTTTCTTT

J: TRBJ2-1
V: TRBV9
D: NA
size: NA
CDR3: CASSVLGSNEQFF
DNA: TGTGCCAGCAGCGTATTGGGCTCTAATGAGCAGTTCTTC

J: TRBJ1-3
V: TRBV4-1
D: NA
size: NA
CDR3: CASSHRETGLFGNTIYF
DNA: TGCGCCAGCAGCCACAGGGAGACAGGCCTCTTTGGAAACACCATATATTTT

J: TRBJ2-7
V: TRBV9
D: TRBD1
size: NA
CDR3: CASSPRQGNSYEQYF
DNA: TGTGCCAGCAGCCCCCGACAGGGGAACTCCTACGAGCAGTACTTC

J: TRBJ1-5
V: TRBV4-2
D: NA
size: NA
CDR3: CASSQETGNQPQHF
DNA: TGTGCCAGCAGCCAAGAGACCGGGAATCAGCCCCAGCATTTT

J: TRBJ1-4
V: TRBV5-4
D: NA
size: NA
CDR3: CASSPGAKGARNNEKLFF
DNA: TGTGCCAGCAGCCCTGGGGCCAAAGGGGCAAGGAATAATGAAAAACTGTTTTTT

J: TRBJ2-2
V: TRBV4-2
D: NA
size: NA
CDR3: CASSQDWGRSNTGELFF
DNA: TGTGCCAGCAGCCAAGATTGGGGCAGGTCGAACACCGGGGAGCTGTTTTTT

J: TRBJ1-6
V: TRBV7-9
D: TRBD1
size: once
CDR3: CASSSGQAGINSPLHF
DNA: TGTGCCAGCAGCTCGGGACAGGCGGGGATCAATTCACCCCTCCACTTT

J: TRBJ2-1
V: TRBV18
D: TRBD2
size: NA
CDR3: CASSPGAGLNEQFF
DNA: TGTGCCAGCTCACCCGGAGCGGGGCTCAATGAGCAGTTCTTC

J: TRBJ2-1
V: TRBV6-5
D: TRBD2
size: once
CDR3: CASSSDGGGKYNEQFF
DNA: TGTGCCAGCAGTTCCGATGGCGGGGGAAAATACAATGAGCAGTTCTTC

J: TRBJ2-7
V: TRBV7-9
D: TRBD2
size: NA
CDR3: CASSHPGGGPREQYF
DNA: TGTGCCAGCAGTCACCCCGGGGGGGGTCCTCGGGAGCAGTACTTC

J: TRBJ2-3
V: TRBV25-1
D: NA
size: few
CDR3: CASSGSRPEADTQYF
DNA: TGTGCCAGCAGTGGGAGTCGCCCGGAAGCAGATACGCAGTATTTT

J: TRBJ2-1
V: TRBV9
D: NA
size: once
CDR3: CASSVGALSEQFF
DNA: TGTGCCAGCAGCGTAGGCGCGCTGAGTGAGCAGTTCTTC

J: TRBJ1-2
V: TRBV7-9
D: TRBD1
size: NA
CDR3: CASRAAPDRGPGYTF
DNA: TGTGCCAGTCGAGCGGCTCCGGACAGGGGGCCTGGCTACACCTTC

J: TRBJ2-7
V: TRBV6-5
D: NA
size: NA
CDR3: CASSVRGGSPYEQYF
DNA: TGTGCCAGCAGCGTGCGAGGCGGATCACCCTACGAGCAGTACTTC

J: TRBJ1-2
V: TRBV4-3
D: TRBD1
size: NA
CDR3: CASSQDIGQGNYGYTF
DNA: TGCGCCAGCAGCCAAGATATTGGACAGGGGAACTATGGCTACACCTTC

J: TRBJ1-2
V: TRBV11-2
D: NA
size: NA
CDR3: CASSLGQGFGYTF
DNA: TGTGCCAGCAGCTTGGGGCAGGGGTTTGGCTACACCTTC

J: TRBJ1-1
V: TRBV5-4
D: NA
size: few
CDR3: CASSFSTGRNTEAFF
DNA: TGTGCCAGCAGCTTTAGTACAGGGAGGAACACTGAAGCTTTCTTT

J: TRBJ2-1
V: TRBV7-2
D: TRBD2
size: NA
CDR3: CASSLGLAGGHNEQFF
DNA: TGTGCCAGCAGCTTAGGACTAGCGGGGGGCCACAATGAGCAGTTCTTC

J: TRBJ1-5
V: TRBV7-2
D: NA
size: NA
CDR3: CASSLDSSLSNQPQHF
DNA: TGTGCCAGCAGCCTCGACAGTTCATTAAGCAATCAGCCCCAGCATTTT

J: TRBJ1-6
V: TRBV5-1
D: NA
size: NA
CDR3: CASSANNSPLHF
DNA: TGCGCCAGCAGCGCGAATAATTCACCCCTCCACTTT

J: TRBJ1-2
V: TRBV7-2
D: TRBD1
size: NA
CDR3: CASSPGQRQGGYTF
DNA: TGTGCCAGCAGTCCGGGACAGCGACAGGGTGGCTACACCTTC